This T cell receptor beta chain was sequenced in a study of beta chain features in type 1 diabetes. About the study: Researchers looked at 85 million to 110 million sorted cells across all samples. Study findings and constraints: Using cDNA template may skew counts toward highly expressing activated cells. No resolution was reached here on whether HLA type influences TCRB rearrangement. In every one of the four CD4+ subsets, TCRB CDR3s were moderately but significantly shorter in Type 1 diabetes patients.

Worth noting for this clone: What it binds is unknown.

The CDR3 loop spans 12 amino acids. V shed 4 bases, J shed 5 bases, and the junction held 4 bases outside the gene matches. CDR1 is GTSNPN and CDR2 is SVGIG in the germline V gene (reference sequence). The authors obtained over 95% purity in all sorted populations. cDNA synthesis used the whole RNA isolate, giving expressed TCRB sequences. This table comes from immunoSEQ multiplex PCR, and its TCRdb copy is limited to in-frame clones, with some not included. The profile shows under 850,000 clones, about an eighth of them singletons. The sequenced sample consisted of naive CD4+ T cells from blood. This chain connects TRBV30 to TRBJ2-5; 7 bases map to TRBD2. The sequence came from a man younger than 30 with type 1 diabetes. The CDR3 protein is CAWMGEGETQYF. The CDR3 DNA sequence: TGTGCCTGGATGGGGGAGGGGGAGACCCAGTACTTC.